A selection of T cell receptor beta chains follows, all from one sample in a study of control samples from healthy donors and cancer patients. Produced via immunoSEQ multiplex PCR; TCRdb's table is partial and in-frame only. This sample's table reports 150,000 to 200,000 clones. Sequencing input: blood. Source of these receptors: a woman under 40 in good health. The CDR3 runs from the conserved cysteine through the conserved F or W. A D gene is named only where the DNA matches it firmly.

J	V	D	CDR3	DNA
TRBJ1-3	TRBV6-5	NA	CASRGRRGNTIYF	TGTGCCAGCAGGGGTCGGCGCGGAAACACCATATATTTT
TRBJ1-2	TRBV6-2/TRBV6-3	NA	CASSVTGYGYTF	TGTGCCAGCAGTGTGACGGGGTATGGCTACACCTTC
TRBJ2-3	TRBV5-4	NA	CASSSKGAVPADTQYF	TGTGCCAGCAGCTCGAAGGGAGCAGTTCCAGCAGATACGCAGTATTTT
TRBJ1-5	TRBV6-2/TRBV6-3	NA	CASSYFGGEGPQHF	TGTGCCAGCAGTTATTTCGGGGGGGAAGGCCCCCAGCATTTT
TRBJ2-7	TRBV28	NA	CASSLQGQNEQYF	TGTGCCAGCAGTCTACAGGGCCAAAACGAGCAGTACTTC
TRBJ1-1	TRBV13	TRBD1	CASSPRDRNTEAFF	TGTGCCAGCAGCCCCCGGGACAGGAACACTGAAGCTTTCTTT
TRBJ1-2	TRBV15	NA	CATSRDLTGHGYTF	TGTGCCACCAGCAGAGATCTAACAGGGCATGGCTACACCTTC
TRBJ1-5	TRBV4-1	NA	CASSQGRGWDQPQHF	TGCGCCAGCAGCCAAGGAAGGGGATGGGATCAGCCCCAGCATTTT
TRBJ2-5	TRBV27	TRBD1	CASSLYRDSQETQYF	TGTGCCAGCAGTTTATATCGGGACAGCCAAGAGACCCAGTACTTC
TRBJ1-5	TRBV27	TRBD1	CASSLDRGQPQHF	TGTGCCAGCAGTTTGGACAGGGGACAGCCCCAGCATTTT
TRBJ2-4	TRBV19	TRBD1	CASSADWTGRYF	TGTGCCAGTAGTGCGGACTGGACAGGTCGGTACTTC
TRBJ2-7	TRBV5-1	TRBD1	CASSLVGTGVGEQYF	TGCGCCAGCAGCTTGGTGGGGACAGGGGTCGGGGAGCAGTACTTC
TRBJ2-1	TRBV28	NA	CASSSGQYNEQFF	TGTGCCAGCAGTTCGGGACAATACAATGAGCAGTTCTTC
TRBJ1-1	TRBV10-3	NA	CAISERGLNTEAFF	TGTGCCATCAGTGAGCGCGGATTGAACACTGAAGCTTTCTTT
TRBJ1-5	TRBV7-9	NA	CASSLMSNQPQHF	TGTGCCAGCAGCTTAATGAGCAATCAGCCCCAGCATTTT
TRBJ2-7	TRBV11-2	NA	CASSRRLGDGDYEQYF	TGTGCCAGCAGCCGACGCCTCGGGGACGGGGACTACGAGCAGTACTTC
TRBJ1-3	TRBV15	NA	CATSRDRGRPGNTIYF	TGTGCCACCAGCAGAGATCGGGGCCGGCCGGGAAACACCATATATTTT
TRBJ2-3	TRBV11-2	TRBD1	CASSLLPQGVDTQYF	TGTGCCAGCAGCTTACTACCTCAGGGGGTAGATACGCAGTATTTT
TRBJ1-2	TRBV28	NA	CASSRANYGYTF	TGTGCCAGCAGCCGAGCTAACTATGGCTACACCTTC
TRBJ1-1	TRBV11-2	NA	CASSLVLRGGSLTEAFF	TGTGCCAGCAGCTTAGTCCTCAGGGGTGGTAGCTTAACTGAAGCTTTCTTT
TRBJ1-2	TRBV28	NA	CASSFGAQLGYTF	TGTGCCAGCAGTTTTGGGGCCCAATTGGGCTACACCTTC
TRBJ2-6	TRBV27	NA	CASRWTTQRVLTF	TGTGCCAGCAGGTGGACGACACAACGGGTCCTGACTTTC
TRBJ2-5	TRBV7-3	NA	CASSLLWGETQYF	TGTGCCAGCAGCTTATTATGGGGGGAGACCCAGTACTTC
TRBJ1-5	TRBV6-5	TRBD1	CASSLAGTGNQPQHF	TGTGCCAGCAGTCTCGCCGGGACAGGTAACCAGCCCCAGCATTTT
TRBJ2-7	TRBV5-6	NA	CASSGSKEQYF	TGTGCCAGCAGCGGATCGAAAGAGCAGTACTTC